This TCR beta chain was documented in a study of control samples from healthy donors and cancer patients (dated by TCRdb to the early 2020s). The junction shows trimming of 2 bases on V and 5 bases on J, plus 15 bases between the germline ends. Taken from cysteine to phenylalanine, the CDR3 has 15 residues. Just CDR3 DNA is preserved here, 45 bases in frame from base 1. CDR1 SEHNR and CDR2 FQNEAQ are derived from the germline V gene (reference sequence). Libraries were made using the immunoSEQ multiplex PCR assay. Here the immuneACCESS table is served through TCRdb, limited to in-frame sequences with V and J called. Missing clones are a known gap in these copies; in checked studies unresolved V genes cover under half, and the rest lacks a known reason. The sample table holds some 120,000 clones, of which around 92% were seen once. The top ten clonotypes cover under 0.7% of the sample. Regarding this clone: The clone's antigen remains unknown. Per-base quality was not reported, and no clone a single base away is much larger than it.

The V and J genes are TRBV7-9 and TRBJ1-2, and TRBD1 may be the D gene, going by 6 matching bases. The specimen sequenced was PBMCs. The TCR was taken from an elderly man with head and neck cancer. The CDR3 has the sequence CASSLPGGAGYGYTF. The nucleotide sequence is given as TGTGCCAGCAGCTTACCTGGGGGGGCGGGGTATGGCTACACCTTC.